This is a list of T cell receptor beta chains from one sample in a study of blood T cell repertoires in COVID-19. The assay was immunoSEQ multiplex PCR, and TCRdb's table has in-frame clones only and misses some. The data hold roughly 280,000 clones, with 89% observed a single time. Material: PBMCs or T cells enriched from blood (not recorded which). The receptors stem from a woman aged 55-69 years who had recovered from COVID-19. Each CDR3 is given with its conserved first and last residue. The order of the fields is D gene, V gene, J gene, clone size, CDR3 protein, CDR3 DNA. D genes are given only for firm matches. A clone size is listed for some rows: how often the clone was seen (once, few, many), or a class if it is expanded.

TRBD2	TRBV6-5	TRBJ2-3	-	CASTLLAGGTDTQYF	TGTGCCAGCACTCTCCTAGCGGGGGGAACAGATACGCAGTATTTT
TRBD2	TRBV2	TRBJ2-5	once	CASYAPPLAGRVRETQYF	TGTGCCAGCTACGCCCCCCCCTTAGCGGGAAGGGTTCGTGAGACCCAGTACTTC
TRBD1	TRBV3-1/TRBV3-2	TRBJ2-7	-	CASSQGRQGPHTYEQYF	TGTGCCAGCAGCCAGGGACGACAGGGGCCACACACCTACGAGCAGTACTTC
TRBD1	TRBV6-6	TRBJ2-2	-	CASSYSGTVNTGELFF	TGTGCCAGCAGTTACTCCGGGACAGTCAACACCGGGGAGCTGTTTTTT
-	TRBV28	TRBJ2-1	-	CASSVPGNYNEQFF	TGTGCCAGCAGTGTTCCGGGAAATTACAATGAGCAGTTCTTC
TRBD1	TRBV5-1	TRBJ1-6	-	CASSLEGQGAHSPLHF	TGCGCCAGCAGCTTGGAGGGACAGGGGGCTCATTCACCCCTCCACTTT
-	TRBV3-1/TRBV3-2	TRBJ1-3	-	CASSPRVRGNTIYF	TGTGCCAGCAGCCCCAGGGTGCGGGGAAACACCATATATTTT
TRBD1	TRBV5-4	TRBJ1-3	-	CASSPGQISGNTIYF	TGTGCCAGCAGCCCGGGACAGATCTCTGGAAACACCATATATTTT
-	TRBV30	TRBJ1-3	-	CAWSSQPGQGIYF	TGTGCCTGGAGTTCCCAACCGGGACAAGGCATATATTTT
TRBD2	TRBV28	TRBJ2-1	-	CASSLRGLFRNEQFF	TGTGCCAGCAGTTTACGGGGACTATTCCGCAATGAGCAGTTCTTC
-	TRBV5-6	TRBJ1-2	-	CASSLTVFESYTF	TGTGCCAGCAGCTTAACAGTCTTCGAGAGCTACACCTTC
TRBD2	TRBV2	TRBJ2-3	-	CASSEYSGGRSRDTQYF	TGTGCCAGCAGTGAATATAGCGGGGGGCGTTCAAGGGATACGCAGTATTTT
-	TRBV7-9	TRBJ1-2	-	CASSIGTNYGYTF	TGTGCCAGCAGTATCGGGACAAACTATGGCTACACCTTC
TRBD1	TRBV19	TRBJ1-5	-	CASSTLGQEGNQPQHF	TGTGCCAGTAGTACCCTAGGACAGGAGGGCAATCAGCCCCAGCATTTT
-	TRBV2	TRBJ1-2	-	CASRQANYGYTF	TGTGCCAGCAGACAGGCTAACTATGGCTACACCTTC
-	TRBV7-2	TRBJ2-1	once	CASSSPFRVFF	TGTGCCAGCAGCTCTCCCTTCCGCGTCTTCTTC
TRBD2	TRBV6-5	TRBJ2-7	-	CATSPPTSGPYEQYF	TGTGCCACCTCACCCCCGACTAGCGGACCGTACGAGCAGTACTTC
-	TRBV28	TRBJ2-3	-	CASSFDSGLNTDTQYF	TGTGCCAGCAGTTTTGATTCGGGACTTAACACAGATACGCAGTATTTT
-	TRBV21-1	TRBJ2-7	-	CASSRGQGSHEQYF	TGTGCCAGCAGCAGGGGACAGGGGTCCCACGAGCAGTACTTC
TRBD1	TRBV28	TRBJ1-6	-	CASTPRDRATSPLHF	TGTGCCAGCACCCCCCGGGACAGGGCCACTTCACCCCTCCACTTT
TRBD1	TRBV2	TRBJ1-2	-	CASSEQGNYGYTF	TGTGCCAGCAGCGAACAGGGGAACTATGGCTACACCTTC
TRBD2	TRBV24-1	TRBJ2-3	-	CATSDLRTSGGGTDTQYF	TGTGCCACCAGTGATTTGAGGACTAGCGGGGGGGGCACAGATACGCAGTATTTT
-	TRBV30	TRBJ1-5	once	CAWSPGEGWNQPQHF	TGTGCCTGGAGTCCAGGGGAGGGTTGGAATCAGCCCCAGCATTTT
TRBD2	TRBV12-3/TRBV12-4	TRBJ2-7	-	CASRLAGTYEQYF	TGTGCCAGCAGACTAGCGGGGACCTACGAGCAGTACTTC
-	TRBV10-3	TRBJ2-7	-	CAISDVPDEQYF	TGTGCCATCAGTGACGTACCGGACGAGCAGTACTTC
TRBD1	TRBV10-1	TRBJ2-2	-	CASSWTGGSTGELFF	TGCGCCAGCAGCTGGACAGGGGGAAGCACCGGGGAGCTGTTTTTT
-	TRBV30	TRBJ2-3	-	CASSLIGGTDTQYF	TGTGCCTCCTCCCTCATTGGGGGGACAGATACGCAGTATTTT
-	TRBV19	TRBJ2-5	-	CASTGPGGETQYF	TGTGCCAGTACCGGCCCCGGAGGGGAGACCCAGTACTTC
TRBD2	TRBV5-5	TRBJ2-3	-	CASSGLAGTDTQYF	TGTGCCAGCAGCGGACTAGCGGGAACAGATACGCAGTATTTT
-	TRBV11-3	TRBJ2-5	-	CASSWRGEETQYF	TGTGCCAGCAGCTGGAGGGGAGAAGAGACCCAGTACTTC
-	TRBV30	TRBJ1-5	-	CAWSVGDVGHF	TGTGCCTGGAGTGTGGGAGACGTCGGGCATTTT
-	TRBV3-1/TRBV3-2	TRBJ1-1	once	CASSQRALAEAFF	TGTGCCAGCAGCCAACGAGCTTTGGCTGAAGCTTTCTTT
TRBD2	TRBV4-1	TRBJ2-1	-	CASSQFSGRVDNEQFF	TGCGCCAGCAGTCAATTTAGCGGGAGGGTCGACAATGAGCAGTTCTTC
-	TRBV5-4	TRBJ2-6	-	CASSAQFSGANVLTF	TGTGCCAGCAGCGCCCAGTTCTCTGGGGCCAACGTCCTGACTTTC
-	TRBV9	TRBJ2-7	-	CASSVATRGEQYF	TGTGCCAGCAGCGTAGCTACGCGGGGCGAGCAGTACTTC
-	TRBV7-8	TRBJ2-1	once	CASSPGETVYNEQFF	TGTGCCAGCAGCCCAGGGGAGACAGTCTACAATGAGCAGTTCTTC
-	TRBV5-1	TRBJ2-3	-	CASSESTDTQYF	TGCGCCAGCAGCGAGAGCACAGATACGCAGTATTTT
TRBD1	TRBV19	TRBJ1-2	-	CASSIDWTGAVLYGYTF	TGTGCCAGTAGTATAGATTGGACAGGGGCGGTCCTCTATGGCTACACCTTC
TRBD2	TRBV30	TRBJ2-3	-	CAWASGGVTDTQYF	TGTGCCTGGGCTAGCGGGGGGGTGACAGATACGCAGTATTTT
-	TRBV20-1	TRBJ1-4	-	CSASGIAGLGVKLFF	TGCAGTGCTAGTGGGATCGCGGGGCTTGGGGTAAAACTGTTTTTT
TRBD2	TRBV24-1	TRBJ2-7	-	CATSAREGSTYEQYF	TGTGCCACCAGTGCCCGGGAGGGCTCTACCTACGAGCAGTACTTC
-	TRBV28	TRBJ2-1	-	CASSPNIVTNEQFF	TGTGCCAGCAGTCCGAACATCGTCACGAATGAGCAGTTCTTC
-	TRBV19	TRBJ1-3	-	CASRNLSGNTIYF	TGTGCCAGCAGAAACCTCTCTGGAAACACCATATATTTT
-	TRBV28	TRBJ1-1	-	CASTNLGGRTEAFF	TGTGCCAGCACCAACCTGGGGGGTAGGACTGAAGCTTTCTTT
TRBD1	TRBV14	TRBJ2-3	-	CASSPFPGQGTDTQYF	TGTGCCAGCAGCCCCTTTCCGGGACAGGGGACAGATACGCAGTATTTT
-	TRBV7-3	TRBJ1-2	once	CASSSGEDPLYGYTF	TGTGCCAGCAGCTCCGGGGAGGACCCCCTCTATGGCTACACCTTC
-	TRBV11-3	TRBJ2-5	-	CASSLLGLLGGETQYF	TGTGCCAGCAGCTTATTGGGGCTGCTAGGGGGAGAGACCCAGTACTTC
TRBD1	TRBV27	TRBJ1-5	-	CASSSSGTGGRGGPQHF	TGTGCCAGCAGTTCCTCCGGGACAGGGGGCCGAGGTGGGCCCCAGCATTTT
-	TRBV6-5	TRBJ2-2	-	CASMRNPNTGELFF	TGTGCCAGCATGAGAAACCCGAACACCGGGGAGCTGTTTTTT
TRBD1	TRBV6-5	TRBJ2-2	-	CASYVYGTGTGELFF	TGTGCCAGCTATGTCTACGGGACAGGCACCGGGGAGCTGTTTTTT
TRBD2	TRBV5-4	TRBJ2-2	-	CASSLGSGGAKDTGELFF	TGTGCCAGCAGCTTGGGTAGCGGGGGGGCCAAGGACACCGGGGAGCTGTTTTTT
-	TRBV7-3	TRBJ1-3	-	CASSLGPSGNTIYF	TGTGCCAGCAGCTTAGGCCCCTCTGGAAACACCATATATTTT